A selection of T cell receptor beta chains follows, all from one sample in a study of shared clonotypes between healthy human individuals. Here immunoSEQ multiplex PCR was the method, and the copy in TCRdb shows in-frame clones only, minus some. The profile shows 1.6 million or so clones, less than 99% of them singletons. The sequenced sample was naive CD4+ T cells sorted from blood. The receptors here all came from a man younger than 40 in good health. CDR3s leave out the opening cysteine and the closing phenylalanine or tryptophan. Size values are once, few and many counts, or a class for expanded clones, and some rows have none.

CDR3 protein: ASSLAWKHPF
clone size: once
V gene: TRBV28
J gene: TRBJ2-1

CDR3 protein: SVGTGYGTEAF
clone size: NA
V gene: TRBV29-1
J gene: TRBJ1-1

CDR3 protein: AISPLAASSTDTQY
clone size: NA
V gene: TRBV10-3
J gene: TRBJ2-3

CDR3 protein: ASRRTGLGNTIY
clone size: NA
V gene: TRBV25-1
J gene: TRBJ1-3

CDR3 protein: ASSRAGSGYNEQF
clone size: once
V gene: TRBV28
J gene: TRBJ2-1

CDR3 protein: ASRAFEAQNEKLF
clone size: NA
V gene: TRBV19
J gene: TRBJ1-4

CDR3 protein: ASSVRDTQY
clone size: NA
V gene: TRBV6-1
J gene: TRBJ2-3

CDR3 protein: ASSFGGDTGELF
clone size: NA
V gene: TRBV5-1
J gene: TRBJ2-2

CDR3 protein: ASSSGTSGRLAKNIQY
clone size: NA
V gene: TRBV7-2
J gene: TRBJ2-4

CDR3 protein: AWKADSSFGELF
clone size: NA
V gene: TRBV30
J gene: TRBJ2-2

CDR3 protein: ASSLHGLRGASRPYEQY
clone size: NA
V gene: TRBV11-2
J gene: TRBJ2-7

CDR3 protein: ATSTGAREQY
clone size: NA
V gene: TRBV15
J gene: TRBJ2-7

CDR3 protein: ASLMSGDNQETQY
clone size: once
V gene: TRBV7-6
J gene: TRBJ2-5

CDR3 protein: ASSPGQGKYEQY
clone size: NA
V gene: TRBV5-4
J gene: TRBJ2-7

CDR3 protein: ASSVGLTNEKLF
clone size: NA
V gene: TRBV9
J gene: TRBJ1-4

CDR3 protein: ASSIAVPYGYT
clone size: NA
V gene: TRBV19
J gene: TRBJ1-2

CDR3 protein: ASSPTTGGLYNEQF
clone size: NA
V gene: TRBV7-9
J gene: TRBJ2-1

CDR3 protein: SVGTVSSYEQY
clone size: NA
V gene: TRBV29-1
J gene: TRBJ2-7

CDR3 protein: ASSKDRGASTGELF
clone size: NA
V gene: TRBV5-1
J gene: TRBJ2-2

CDR3 protein: ASSPLPLGTEAF
clone size: NA
V gene: TRBV13
J gene: TRBJ1-1

CDR3 protein: ASRIGRSPSTDTQY
clone size: NA
V gene: TRBV5-8
J gene: TRBJ2-3

CDR3 protein: ASSSTTDTQY
clone size: NA
V gene: TRBV11-3
J gene: TRBJ2-3

CDR3 protein: ASSYSRVAGAYEQY
clone size: NA
V gene: TRBV6-5
J gene: TRBJ2-7

CDR3 protein: ASSLAGTGSHEQY
clone size: once
V gene: TRBV7-6
J gene: TRBJ2-7

CDR3 protein: ASSPVREDSGRYTDTQY
clone size: NA
V gene: TRBV5-1
J gene: TRBJ2-3

CDR3 protein: ASSYPTASNEKLF
clone size: NA
V gene: TRBV6-6
J gene: TRBJ1-4

CDR3 protein: SVEGISGEVLTSTDTQY
clone size: NA
V gene: TRBV29-1
J gene: TRBJ2-3

CDR3 protein: ASSRDPATYEQY
clone size: NA
V gene: TRBV5-8
J gene: TRBJ2-7

CDR3 protein: ASSFPGQETQY
clone size: NA
V gene: TRBV5-4
J gene: TRBJ2-5

CDR3 protein: ASSYRTGSGANVLT
clone size: NA
V gene: TRBV6-6
J gene: TRBJ2-6

CDR3 protein: ASSSGLAGGNEQY
clone size: NA
V gene: TRBV5-4
J gene: TRBJ2-7

CDR3 protein: ASSKATASSYNEQF
clone size: NA
V gene: TRBV21-1
J gene: TRBJ2-1

CDR3 protein: ASSFPRNTEAF
clone size: NA
V gene: TRBV7-9
J gene: TRBJ1-1

CDR3 protein: ASSPFLGYNEQF
clone size: NA
V gene: TRBV10-2
J gene: TRBJ2-1

CDR3 protein: ASSPGLAGGPTGELF
clone size: once
V gene: TRBV7-9
J gene: TRBJ2-2

CDR3 protein: ASRFTGGSYNEQF
clone size: once
V gene: TRBV6-5
J gene: TRBJ2-1

CDR3 protein: ASSIDRVMSMPKLF
clone size: NA
V gene: TRBV19
J gene: TRBJ1-4

CDR3 protein: ASSQDWMAGLSTDTQY
clone size: NA
V gene: TRBV4-3
J gene: TRBJ2-3

CDR3 protein: ASSRGTSGSTDTQY
clone size: NA
V gene: TRBV7-9
J gene: TRBJ2-3

CDR3 protein: ASSDSHTGVHEQY
clone size: NA
V gene: TRBV10-1
J gene: TRBJ2-7

CDR3 protein: ASSLASGGSYEQY
clone size: NA
V gene: TRBV28
J gene: TRBJ2-7

CDR3 protein: ARKETQY
clone size: NA
V gene: TRBV5-3
J gene: TRBJ2-5

CDR3 protein: ASSHSGTGTDTQY
clone size: NA
V gene: TRBV6-6
J gene: TRBJ2-3

CDR3 protein: ASSLSRSTDTQY
clone size: once
V gene: TRBV27
J gene: TRBJ2-3

CDR3 protein: ASSPGKLAGGGTDTQY
clone size: NA
V gene: TRBV11-2
J gene: TRBJ2-3

CDR3 protein: ASSLGQGRNQPQH
clone size: NA
V gene: TRBV7-9
J gene: TRBJ1-5

CDR3 protein: ASSHSVASGKSYNEQF
clone size: once
V gene: TRBV4-2
J gene: TRBJ2-1

CDR3 protein: ASSSAGVYGYT
clone size: NA
V gene: TRBV28
J gene: TRBJ1-2

CDR3 protein: ASSTGKVTDTQY
clone size: NA
V gene: TRBV6-6
J gene: TRBJ2-3

CDR3 protein: ASSDDYNEQF
clone size: NA
V gene: TRBV9
J gene: TRBJ2-1

CDR3 protein: ASSYSGGTYEQY
clone size: NA
V gene: TRBV6-5
J gene: TRBJ2-7

CDR3 protein: ASSPYGATSYNEQF
clone size: NA
V gene: TRBV19
J gene: TRBJ2-1

CDR3 protein: ASSLAAGGGQPQH
clone size: NA
V gene: TRBV7-6
J gene: TRBJ1-5

CDR3 protein: ATSRTPGQVNEKLF
clone size: NA
V gene: TRBV15
J gene: TRBJ1-4

CDR3 protein: ASSLKGQGVETQY
clone size: once
V gene: TRBV6-5
J gene: TRBJ2-5